The 8 T cell receptor beta chains given below trace back to one sample, sequenced in a study of response to subunit inactivated influenza vaccine. Each CDR3 protein is one row after TCRdb ran MiXCR on the RT-PCR reads. The sample yields more than 150,000 distinct CDR3 sequences, nearly 9.5% seen once. The sample was non-naive T cells sorted from PBMCs, taken on the day of vaccination. These receptor sequences come from a man aged 45-65 years who received an inactivated influenza vaccine.

The chain combines TRBV29-1 with TRBJ2-7; 9 positions match TRBD1. V lost 4 bases, J lost 2 bases, and 3 bases stayed unmatched. This CDR3 region has 13 residues. Germline CDR1 SQVTM, CDR2 ANQGSEA. CDR3 in amino acids: CSVGGQGTYEQYF. In DNA form, the CDR3 reads TGCAGCGTTGGAGGACAGGGGACCTACGAGCAGTACTTC.

The J gene is TRBJ2-7, the V gene TRBV5-6, with D tentatively TRBD1 (5 bases). CDR1 is SGHDT and CDR2 is YYEEEE in the germline V gene. Trimming stripped 2 bases from V and 4 bases from J, with 13 bases between. CDR3 length equals 14 residues. This chain's CDR3 is CASSLSRVWYEQYF. CDR3 DNA: TGTGCCAGCAGCTTATCCAGGGTCTGGTACGAGCAGTACTTC.

V usage is TRBV18 and J usage is TRBJ2-1, with 9 positions matching TRBD1. The CDR3 extends over 16 amino acids. Per germline, CDR1 KGHSH and CDR2 LQKENI. The V segment lost 5 bases and the J segment 6 bases; nucleotides outside the gene matches: 11. The CDR3 loop reads CASSAGTGISRNEQFF. Written as DNA, the CDR3 is TGTGCCAGCTCAGCCGGGACAGGGATCTCCCGCAATGAGCAGTTCTTC.

This clonotype was seen more than once but under ten times. The V gene is TRBV20-1, the J gene TRBJ2-3, with 7 positions matching TRBD1. The CDR3 consists of 14 residues. V was pared by 6 bases and J by 1 base, with 7 bases of the junction left unmatched. The germline V gene encodes CDR1 DFQATT and CDR2 SNEGSKA (reference sequence). The CDR3 reads CSARRQGGTDTQYF. DNA of the CDR3: TGCAGTGCAAGAAGACAGGGAGGCACAGATACGCAGTATTTT.

This clonotype was counted many times. The chain carries TRBV7-2 and TRBJ1-2, with 9 bases aligning to TRBD1. CDR3 size: 14 residues. CDR1 is SGHTA and CDR2 is FQGNSA in the germline V gene. With V trimmed by 0 bases and J by 8 bases, 4 bases remained unmatched. This CDR3 is CASSLAGQGGGYTF. The CDR3 nucleotides read TGTGCCAGCAGCTTAGCGGGACAGGGAGGCGGCTACACCTTC.

This CDR3 reads CASSSTTGGYEQYF. Written as DNA, the CDR3 is TGTGCCAGCAGCTCTACAACAGGTGGATACGAGCAGTACTTC. The gene calls are TRBV7-8 and TRBJ2-7, with D tentatively TRBD1 (5 bases). Germline CDR1 is SGHVS and CDR2 is FQNEAQ. The V and J ends lost 4 bases and 4 bases respectively, with 14 bases between them. The CDR3 runs to 14 residues.

Ten or more counts support this clonotype. The chain's CDR3 is CASSPGREYEQYF. The CDR3 bases are TGCGCCAGCAGCCCCGGGCGGGAGTACGAGCAGTACTTC. This chain joins TRBV5-1 and TRBJ2-7, with 7 bases that match TRBD2. The germline V gene has CDR1 SGHRS and CDR2 YFSETQ. The V segment lost 4 bases and the J segment 4 bases; nucleotides outside the gene matches: 5. The CDR3 has 13 amino acids.

There are many counts of this clonotype. The J gene is TRBJ2-2, the V gene TRBV28; D may match TRBD1 or TRBD2 (5 bases each). Trimming removed 3 bases from V and 2 bases from J, with 10 bases in between. The CDR3 runs to 15 residues. From germline, CDR1 is MDHEN and CDR2 SYDVKM. This CDR3 reads CASSFGGGNTGELFF. The CDR3 DNA follows: TGTGCCAGCAGTTTTGGTGGGGGTAACACCGGGGAGCTGTTTTTT.